This is a list of T cell receptor beta chains from one sample in a study of blood T cell repertoires in COVID-19. TCRdb keeps only in-frame clones here, not all; method: immunoSEQ multiplex PCR. The sample lists 450,000 or so clones; over 75% were seen once. The source material was peripheral blood. The origin of the receptors is a woman aged 40 to 50 with COVID-19, enrolled during active disease. Each CDR3 is given with its conserved first and last residue. Fields, in order: CDR3 length, V gene, D gene, CDR3 protein. D genes are given only for firm matches.

len: 16
v_gene: TRBV4-3
d_gene: TRBD1
CDR3aa: CASSQDGAGGNSPLHF

len: 12
v_gene: TRBV6-2/TRBV6-3
d_gene: .
CDR3aa: CASSLLANEQFF

len: 18
v_gene: TRBV9
d_gene: .
CDR3aa: CASSASRDQGSYNSPLHF

len: 15
v_gene: TRBV7-3
d_gene: TRBD2
CDR3aa: CASSKAGGLTDTQYF

len: 14
v_gene: TRBV28
d_gene: TRBD1
CDR3aa: CASSSGTGVGEQYF

len: 15
v_gene: TRBV7-3
d_gene: .
CDR3aa: CASSLTQGSLSGYTF

len: 16
v_gene: TRBV9
d_gene: .
CDR3aa: CASSAKQGTLDYGYTF

len: 14
v_gene: TRBV27
d_gene: TRBD1
CDR3aa: CASSLTGFKSEQYF

len: 16
v_gene: TRBV27
d_gene: .
CDR3aa: CASSLSAHATNEKLFF

len: 16
v_gene: TRBV19
d_gene: TRBD2
CDR3aa: CASSLLAGGNTGELFF

len: 15
v_gene: TRBV24-1
d_gene: TRBD1
CDR3aa: CATSDQGQGCGELFF

len: 15
v_gene: TRBV4-3
d_gene: .
CDR3aa: CASSQDYRRATEAFF

len: 16
v_gene: TRBV7-2
d_gene: TRBD1
CDR3aa: CASSYEGTGGADTQYF

len: 18
v_gene: TRBV14
d_gene: TRBD1
CDR3aa: CASSQDELTGAYTDTQYF

len: 12
v_gene: TRBV29-1
d_gene: .
CDR3aa: CSVSLEGDTQYF